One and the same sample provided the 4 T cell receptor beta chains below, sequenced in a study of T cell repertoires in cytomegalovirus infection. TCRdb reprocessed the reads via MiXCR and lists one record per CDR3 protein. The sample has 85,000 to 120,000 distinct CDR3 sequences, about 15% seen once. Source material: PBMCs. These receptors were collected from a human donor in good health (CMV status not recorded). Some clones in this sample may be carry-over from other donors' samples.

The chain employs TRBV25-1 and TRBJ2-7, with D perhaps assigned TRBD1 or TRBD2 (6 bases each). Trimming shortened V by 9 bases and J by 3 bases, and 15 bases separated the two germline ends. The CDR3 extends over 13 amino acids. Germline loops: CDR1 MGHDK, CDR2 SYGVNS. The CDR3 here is CASSGDNSYEQYF. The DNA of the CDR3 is TGTGCCAGTTCGGGGGACAATAGCTACGAGCAGTACTTC.

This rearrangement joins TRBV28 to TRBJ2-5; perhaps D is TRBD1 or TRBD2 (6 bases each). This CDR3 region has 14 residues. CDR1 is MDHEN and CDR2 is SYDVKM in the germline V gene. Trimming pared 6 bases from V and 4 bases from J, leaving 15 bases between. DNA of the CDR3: TGTGCCAGCAGCCCCAACGGGGGCCCAGAGACCCAGTACTTC. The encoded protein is CASSPNGGPETQYF.

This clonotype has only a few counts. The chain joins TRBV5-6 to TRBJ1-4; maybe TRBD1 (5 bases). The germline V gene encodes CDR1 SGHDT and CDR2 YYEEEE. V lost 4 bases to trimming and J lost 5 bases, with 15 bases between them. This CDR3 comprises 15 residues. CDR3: CASSLRDPGNEKLFF. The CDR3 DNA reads TGTGCCAGCAGCCTCCGGGACCCTGGGAATGAAAAACTGTTTTTT.

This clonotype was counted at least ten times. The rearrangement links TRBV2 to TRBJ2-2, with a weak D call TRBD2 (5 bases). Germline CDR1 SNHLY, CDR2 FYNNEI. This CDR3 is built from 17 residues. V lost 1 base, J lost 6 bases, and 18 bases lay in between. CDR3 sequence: CASSEGVLIRGAGELFF. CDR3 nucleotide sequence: TGTGCCAGCAGTGAAGGAGTACTAATTCGGGGTGCCGGGGAGCTGTTTTTT.